A single sample is the source of the 21 T cell receptor beta chains below, sequenced in a study of cytomegalovirus exposure and HLA in healthy donors. PCR used 60 Vbeta primers and 13 Jbeta primers. TCRdb's table, derived via immunoSEQ multiplex PCR, lists solely in-frame clones and lacks some. The repertoire has 180,000 or so clones, over 80% of them found once; the top ten carry 1.1% to 1.5%. Sequences were obtained from PBMCs. The receptors come from a girl aged 5-17 years in good health and CMV-seropositive.

This chain links TRBV10-2 with TRBJ1-4, with 7 bases that match TRBD1. The J segment lost 7 bases and the V segment lost 6 bases, leaving 11 bases of the junction unmatched. The CDR3 runs to 15 residues. Germline V gene sequence: CDR1 WSHSY, CDR2 SAAADI. The CDR3, as DNA: TGCGCCAGCAGGATAGAAACAGGGGCGGGTGAAAAACTGTTTTTT. Translation: CASRIETGAGEKLFF.

In nucleotides, the CDR3 is TGCGCCAGCAGCTTGGATCTGGCGGGTGGTCTTTACGAGCAGTACTTC. This codes for CASSLDLAGGLYEQYF. This chain connects TRBV5-1 to TRBJ2-7, with D perhaps TRBD2 (5 bases). V was trimmed by 0 bases and J by 4 bases, leaving 17 bases between them. The CDR3 totals 16 residues. CDR1 and CDR2 (germline): SGHRS, YFSETQ.

The rearrangement links TRBV6-1 to TRBJ1-5, with 7 nucleotides matching TRBD1. This CDR3 spans 14 amino acids. Trimming cost V 4 bases and J 5 bases; bases outside gene matches: 5. From germline, CDR1 is MNHNS and CDR2 SASEGT. CDR3 DNA: TGTGCCAGCAGTGGGGCAGGGGGTGATCAGCCCCAGCATTTT. Its translation: CASSGAGGDQPQHF.

This rearrangement joins TRBV11-3 to TRBJ2-2; maybe TRBD1 (5 bases). V was shortened by 5 bases and J by 8 bases, with 12 bases between the two germline ends. The germline CDR1 and CDR2 sequences are SGHNT and YENEEA. The CDR3 contains 13 residues. The CDR3 here is CASSPGAPGELFF. The CDR3 nucleotides are TGTGCCAGCAGCCCTGGGGCACCGGGGGAGCTGTTTTTT.

This clone was seen more than once but under ten times. The chain is built from TRBV6-4 and TRBJ2-1; tentatively, D is TRBD1 (6 bases). Trimming left V 6 bases short and J 9 bases short, with 24 bases between. This CDR3 region has 16 residues. Germline-derived CDR1 and CDR2 are MRHNA and SNTAGT. CDR3 sequence reads: CASSEKGGDRLGEQFF. CDR3 DNA sequence: TGTGCCAGCAGCGAAAAAGGGGGTGACCGGTTGGGTGAGCAGTTCTTC.

The gene calls are TRBV27 and TRBJ1-1; D not certain. The CDR3 totals 15 residues. Germline V gene lookup returns CDR1 MNHEY and CDR2 SMNVEV (reference sequence). The germline V and J ends were trimmed by 6 bases and 6 bases, with 20 bases remaining between them. In DNA, the CDR3 is TGTGCCAGCAGCCTAGTTTTCCGGGAGTATCCTGAAGCTTTCTTT. This translates into CASSLVFREYPEAFF.

This chain joins TRBV4-1 and TRBJ2-7; maybe TRBD2 (7 bases). The V end was cut by 5 bases, the J end by 2 bases, with 16 bases between. Germline lookup yields CDR1 MGHRA and CDR2 YSYEKL. The CDR3 loop spans 15 amino acids. CDR3 sequence reads: CASSRIGGLAYEQYF. CDR3 in DNA: TGCGCCAGCAGCAGGATCGGGGGGCTGGCCTACGAGCAGTACTTC.

The chain uses TRBV28 and TRBJ2-2; 9 bases fit TRBD1. J was trimmed by 6 bases and V by 7 bases; bases with no gene match: 6. The CDR3 has 14 residues. Per germline, CDR1 MDHEN and CDR2 SYDVKM. DNA of the CDR3: TGTGCCAGCAAAGAACAGGGGGCCCCCGGGGAGCTGTTTTTT. Protein product: CASKEQGAPGELFF.

The chain links TRBV14 to TRBJ1-1; TRBD1 might be the D (5 bases). Germline lookup yields CDR1 SGHDN and CDR2 FVKESK. The CDR3 spans 18 residues. V lost 4 bases and J lost 2, with 23 bases in between. The CDR3 nucleotides are TGTGCCAGCAGCCCCTTCCTAAGAAGGGGCGCGGAAAACACTGAAGCTTTCTTT. This translates into CASSPFLRRGAENTEAFF.

This clone was seen a handful of times. The rearrangement links TRBV20-1 to TRBJ2-7; D may be TRBD2 (6 bases). This CDR3 region has 11 residues. The V end lost 2 bases, the J end lost 9 bases, and 11 bases lay between the germline ends. From germline, CDR1 is DFQATT and CDR2 SNEGSKA (reference sequence). CDR3 region: CSARSGRGQYF. The CDR3 nucleotides are TGCAGTGCTAGATCGGGGCGGGGGCAGTACTTC.

The chain has TRBV4-2 and TRBJ1-2; weak D call: TRBD1 (5 bases). Trimming took 4 bases from V and 3 from J, leaving 12 bases between them. Per germline, CDR1 LGHNA and CDR2 YNFKEQ. This CDR3 is 14 amino acids long. This CDR3 reads CASSPSGVHYGYTF. The CDR3 DNA reads as TGTGCCAGCAGCCCCTCGGGGGTACACTATGGCTACACCTTC.

This clone appeared a single time. CDR3 sequence: CASSYSGVTDTQYF. The CDR3 nucleotides are TGTGCCAGCAGTTACTCAGGAGTCACAGATACGCAGTATTTT. V is TRBV6-5 and J is TRBJ2-3, with D unresolved. Germline V gene sequence: CDR1 MNHEY, CDR2 SVGAGI. The V end lost 0 bases, the J end lost 2 bases, and 6 bases lay between the germline ends. The CDR3 runs to 14 residues.

In the case of this clone: Other DNA sequences in the sample encode the same CDR3. The chain carries TRBV28 and TRBJ2-7; TRBD1 agrees at 8 bases. The CDR3 is made up of 14 amino acids. Germline-derived CDR1 and CDR2 are MDHEN and SYDVKM. J lost 4 bases, V lost 2 bases, and 4 bases had no gene match. As DNA, the CDR3 is TGTGCCAGCAGTTTAACAGGGGGGACATACGAGCAGTACTTC. This gives the protein CASSLTGGTYEQYF.

The table lists this clone with a few counts. This chain links TRBV6-6 with TRBJ2-7, with TRBD1 matching over 9 bases. This CDR3 has 15 amino acids. V trimming: 2 bases; J trimming: 5 bases; junction bases outside the gene matches: 7. Germline CDR1 MNHNY, CDR2 SVGAGI (reference sequence). The CDR3 DNA is TGTGCCAGCAGTTACCCGGGACAGGGAATACACGAGCAGTACTTC. Protein sequence: CASSYPGQGIHEQYF.

The CDR3 region is CASSYGPGSGNTIYF. The CDR3 DNA follows: TGTGCCAGCAGTTATGGTCCGGGCTCTGGAAACACCATATATTTT. The chain employs TRBV6-5 and TRBJ1-3; D unclear. This CDR3 contains 15 residues. Germline CDR1 reads MNHEY; CDR2 reads SVGAGI. Trimming cost V 3 bases and J 0 bases, with 9 bases left between them.

V usage is TRBV5-4 and J usage is TRBJ1-2; 8 bases match TRBD1. There are 16 residues in the CDR3. The germline gives CDR1 SGHNT, CDR2 YYREEE (reference sequence). After removal of 0 bases from V and 4 bases from J, the junction contained 8 bases not matched to a gene. CDR3 in amino acids: CASSLARQGAFYGYTF. CDR3 bases: TGTGCCAGCAGCTTGGCCAGGCAGGGGGCGTTCTATGGCTACACCTTC.

CDR3 protein: CATRDRGPKVDQPQHF. For the CDR3, the DNA is TGTGCCACCCGGGACAGGGGGCCCAAGGTGGATCAGCCCCAGCATTTT. The chain joins TRBV10-3 to TRBJ1-5; 12 bases are a match to TRBD1. Germline V CDR1 and CDR2: ENHRY, SYGVKD. The ends lost 10 bases at V and 5 bases at J; junction bases unmatched: 12. This CDR3 is built from 16 residues.

This chain's CDR3 is CASSPQGMAGNTIYF. The CDR3 region has the DNA TGTGCCAGCAGTCCTCAGGGAATGGCTGGAAACACCATATATTTT. The chain carries TRBV6-1 and TRBJ1-3; D might be TRBD1 (5 bases). Per the germline V gene, CDR1 is MNHNS and CDR2 is SASEGT. This CDR3 is built from 15 residues. V dropped 5 bases and J dropped 2 bases, with 13 bases sitting between them.

The chain combines TRBV2 with TRBJ2-5; 7 bases map to TRBD1. The CDR3 length is 15 residues. The germline V gene has CDR1 SNHLY and CDR2 FYNNEI. The V and J ends lost 4 bases and 5 bases, in that order; junction bases with no gene match: 10. The CDR3 region is CASSAVTGSGETQYF. Here the CDR3 DNA reads TGTGCCAGCAGTGCCGTGACAGGGTCAGGGGAGACCCAGTACTTC.

V usage is TRBV28 and J usage is TRBJ2-7; TRBD2 agrees at 13 bases. The junction had 2 bases not matched to a gene; V was cut back by 9 bases and J by 0 bases. The CDR3 loop spans 14 amino acids. CDR1 and CDR2 (germline): MDHEN, SYDVKM. CDR3 coding DNA: TGTGCCAGTAGGACTAGCGGGAGCTCCTACGAGCAGTACTTC. Protein: CASRTSGSSYEQYF.

This chain joins TRBV10-3 and TRBJ2-5, with 10 bases fitting TRBD1. Germline V lookup: CDR1 ENHRY, CDR2 SYGVKD. J lost 2 bases, V lost 4 bases, and 4 bases had no gene match. The CDR3 spans 15 residues. DNA for the CDR3: TGTGCCATCAGTGGGACAGGGGGGACTCAAGAGACCCAGTACTTC. Translating it yields CAISGTGGTQETQYF.